What follows are 5 T cell receptor beta chains derived from one specimen sequenced in a study of T cells in Graves' hyperthyroidism and ophthalmopathy. Template material for amplifying TCR beta CDR3 regions consisted of RNA transcripts. Using the HTBI primer set, a first-round RT-PCR was run on the TCR CDR3. TCRdb ran MiXCR on the multiplex PCR reads and lists one entry per CDR3 protein. The repertoire includes 450,000 to 650,000 distinct CDR3 sequences, about 20% of them detected once, and roughly 29% sits in the top ten. Material for sequencing was blood. The receptors shown here come from a man aged 18 to 35 with Graves' hyperthyroidism.

The chain has TRBV7-2 and TRBJ2-2; 15 bases align to TRBD2. This CDR3 is 20 amino acids long. CDR1 and CDR2 from the germline V gene are SGHTA and FQGNSA. Losses at the gene ends were 6 bases for V and 5 bases for J; bases not matched to a gene: 16. The CDR3 bases are TGTGCCAGCAGGGGGGGATTGGGACTAGCGGGGGGTCGAAAAACCGGGGAGCTGTTTTTT. This translates into CASRGGLGLAGGRKTGELFF.

Comments on this clonotype: A single base separates this from a much larger clone, so it may be a read error. The chain employs TRBV6-1 and TRBJ2-5; the D is unclear. Germline V gives CDR1 MNHNS, CDR2 SASEGT. The CDR3 has 15 amino acids. Trimming cost V 5 bases and J 5 bases, with 18 bases left between them. The CDR3 DNA reads as TGTGCCAGCAGTCCCACAAGGCCACGAGTGGAGACCCAGTACTTC. This gives the protein CASSPTRPRVETQYF.

V gene TRBV6-1 combines with J gene TRBJ1-1; D is ambiguous. Trimming took 1 base from V and 4 from J, leaving 4 bases between them. The CDR3 contains 12 residues. Germline V CDR1 and CDR2: MNHNS, SASEGT. The chain's CDR3 is CASSEVSTEAFF. The CDR3 nucleotides are TGTGCCAGCAGTGAAGTTTCCACTGAAGCTTTCTTT.

This clonotype was found a few times. The chain joins TRBV27 to TRBJ1-1, with D possibly TRBD1 on 5 matching bases. This CDR3 has 16 amino acids. Germline assignment: CDR1 MNHEY and CDR2 SMNVEV (reference sequence). V shed 3 bases and J shed 1 base, with 15 bases lying between them. CDR3 in amino acids: CASSFKGPGGNTEAFF. DNA for the CDR3: TGTGCCAGCAGTTTTAAGGGCCCCGGGGGGAACACTGAAGCTTTCTTT.

This clonotype has a count of ten or more. The rearrangement joins TRBV2 to TRBJ2-5; possibly TRBD1 for D (6 bases). V was trimmed by 4 bases and J by 10 bases, leaving 22 bases between them. The germline CDR1 and CDR2 sequences are SNHLY and FYNNEI. The CDR3 loop spans 15 amino acids. CDR3 region: CASSVSPQGKVDQYF. The CDR3 nucleotides are TGTGCCAGCAGTGTATCTCCCCAGGGGAAAGTAGACCAGTACTTC.